One TCR beta chain is described in this entry. Antigen specificity is unknown. This sample is part of a study of OX40 agonist ivuxolimab in advanced cancers. Study-wide context: Past anti-PD-1, anti-PD-L1 or anti-CTLA-4 therapy was accepted, and approximately 37% had received some. Three patients got partial responses; one had hepatocellular carcinoma and two had cutaneous melanoma. Broader study findings: The authors did not determine the antigen specificity of the expanded peripheral T cells.

Using immunoSEQ multiplex PCR, the repertoire was profiled, and TCRdb retains in-frame clones only, with some absent. The table shows roughly 57,000 clones, with about 88% occurring only once. The CDR3 loop spans 15 amino acids. The V gene end was trimmed by 6 bases and the J gene end by 3 bases; junction bases not matched to a gene: 10. CDR1 and CDR2 (germline): MNHEY, SVGAGI. At cycle 4 day 1, cycle 7 day 1, and baseline, blood was sampled. This chain uses TRBV6-5 with TRBJ2-7, with TRBD1 matching 8 bases. Sequenced here: CD4+ or CD8+ T cells sorted from blood, sampled in a trial of the OX40 agonist ivuxolimab. The TCR was taken from an adult with an advanced solid tumor such as melanoma, head and neck, liver or kidney cancer. The CDR3, as DNA: TGTGCCAGCAGATCCGGGACAGGTCCGGACTACGAGCAGTACTTC. It codes for CASRSGTGPDYEQYF.